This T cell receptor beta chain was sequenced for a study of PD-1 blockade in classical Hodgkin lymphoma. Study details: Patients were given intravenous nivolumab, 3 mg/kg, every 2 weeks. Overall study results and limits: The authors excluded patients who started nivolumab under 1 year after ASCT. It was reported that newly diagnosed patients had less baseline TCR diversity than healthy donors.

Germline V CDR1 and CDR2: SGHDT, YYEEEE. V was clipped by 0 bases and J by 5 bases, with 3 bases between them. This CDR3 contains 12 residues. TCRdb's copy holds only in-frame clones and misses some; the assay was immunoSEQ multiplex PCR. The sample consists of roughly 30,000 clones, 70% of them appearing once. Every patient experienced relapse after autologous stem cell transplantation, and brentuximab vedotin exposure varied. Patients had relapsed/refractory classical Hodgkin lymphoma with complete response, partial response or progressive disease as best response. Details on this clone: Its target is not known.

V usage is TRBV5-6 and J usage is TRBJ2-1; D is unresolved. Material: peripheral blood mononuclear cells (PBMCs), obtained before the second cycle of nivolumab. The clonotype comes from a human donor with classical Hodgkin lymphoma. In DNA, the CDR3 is TGTGCCAGCAGCTTGGGGGACAATGAGCAGTTCTTC. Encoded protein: CASSLGDNEQFF.